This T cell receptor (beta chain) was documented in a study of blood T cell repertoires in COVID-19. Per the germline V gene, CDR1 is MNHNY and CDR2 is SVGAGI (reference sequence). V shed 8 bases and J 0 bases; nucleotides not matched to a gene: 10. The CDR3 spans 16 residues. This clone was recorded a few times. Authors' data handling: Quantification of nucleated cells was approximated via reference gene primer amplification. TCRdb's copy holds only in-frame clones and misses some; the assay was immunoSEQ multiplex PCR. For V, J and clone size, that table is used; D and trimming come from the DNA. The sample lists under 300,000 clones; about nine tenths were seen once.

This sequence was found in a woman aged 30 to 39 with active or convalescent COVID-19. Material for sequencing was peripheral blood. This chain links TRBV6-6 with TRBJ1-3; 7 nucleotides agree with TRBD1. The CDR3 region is CASDYAGQNSGNTIYF. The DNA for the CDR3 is TGTGCCAGCGATTATGCGGGACAGAACTCTGGAAACACCATATATTTT.